These 6 T cell receptor beta chains came from one sample sequenced in a study of cytomegalovirus exposure and HLA in healthy donors. The PCR made use of 60 Vbeta and 13 Jbeta primers. Libraries were prepared by immunoSEQ multiplex PCR; TCRdb keeps only in-frame clonotypes and omits some of them. The sample contains approximately 220,000 clones, roughly 82% of which appear only once. The sample taken for sequencing was PBMCs. Every receptor here comes from a man aged 35-49 years in good health and CMV-seropositive.

The chain joins TRBV4-2 to TRBJ2-1; 10 positions agree with TRBD2. Germline CDR1 LGHNA, CDR2 YNFKEQ. J lost 13 bases, V lost 0 bases, and 9 bases had no gene match. The CDR3 runs 15 residues. The CDR3, as DNA: TGTGCCAGCAGCCAAGATCCCTCTAGCGGGAGAGAACAGTTCTTC. Encoded protein: CASSQDPSSGREQFF.

This clone was picked up many times. J is TRBJ2-3 and V is TRBV6-5, with 8 bases fitting TRBD2. The CDR3 consists of 14 residues. J lost 8 bases, V lost 6 bases, and 10 bases had no gene match. Looked up from germline, CDR1 is MNHEY and CDR2 is SVGAGI. CDR3 sequence: CASRQRESRGTQYF. In nucleotides, the CDR3 is TGTGCCAGCAGACAGCGGGAGAGTCGGGGTACGCAGTATTTT.

The V call is TRBV27, the J call TRBJ1-2, with D hard to call. The V gene lost 0 bases and the J gene lost 4 bases, with 15 bases spanning the gap. The CDR3 length is 16 residues. The germline V gene has CDR1 MNHEY and CDR2 SMNVEV (reference sequence). Here the CDR3 reads CASSLSFLESGYGYTF. CDR3 coding DNA: TGTGCCAGCAGTTTATCGTTTCTGGAGAGCGGCTATGGCTACACCTTC.

This clone was observed a handful of times. This rearrangement joins TRBV29-1 to TRBJ2-1; 12 nucleotides align to TRBD1. Per the germline V gene, CDR1 is SQVTM and CDR2 is ANQGSEA. V shed 0 bases, J shed 6 bases, and the junction held 3 bases outside the gene matches. The CDR3 consists of 15 residues. The CDR3 DNA sequence: TGCAGCGTTGAAGAGGGACAGGGGGCGGTCAATGAGCAGTTCTTC. Its protein product is CSVEEGQGAVNEQFF.

The chain joins TRBV6-6 to TRBJ2-1; weak D call: TRBD2 (5 bases). V lost 2 bases, J lost 0 bases, and 5 bases lay in between. CDR1 and CDR2 from the germline V gene are MNHNY and SVGAGI (reference sequence). CDR3 size: 14 residues. CDR3 bases: TGTGCCAGCAGTTACGAGGGCTCCTACAATGAGCAGTTCTTC. Amino acid sequence: CASSYEGSYNEQFF.

The chain links TRBV19 to TRBJ2-2; possible D gene TRBD1, 6 bases. From germline, CDR1 is LNHDA and CDR2 SQIVND (reference sequence). Trimming cost V 3 bases and J 4 bases, with 12 bases left between them. This CDR3 is built from 15 residues. The CDR3 DNA follows: TGTGCCAGTAGTATTAGGTTGGGGGCCACCGGGGAGCTGTTTTTT. Encoded protein: CASSIRLGATGELFF.